This T cell receptor beta chain was observed in a study of blood T cell repertoires in COVID-19. Across the whole study: Researchers got acute and convalescent COVID-19 samples from the United States, Italy and Spain. Nucleic acid was either cDNA or gDNA, and it came from T cells, B-cell-depleted T cells, or PBMCs.

This CDR3 is 14 amino acids long. V lost 1 base and J lost 5, with 14 bases in between. The germline V gene encodes CDR1 SQVTM and CDR2 ANQGSEA. In the study's own analysis: Cell counts per sample came from amplifying reference gene primers. The assay was immunoSEQ multiplex PCR, and TCRdb's table has in-frame clones only and misses some. The V and J calls and clone size are taken from that table; D and trimming were inferred from the DNA. This sample yields approximately 110,000 clones, of which about 88% are seen a single time; 1.3% to 1.5% belongs to the top ten. V usage is TRBV29-1 and J usage is TRBJ1-1; D possibly corresponds to TRBD1 (5 bases). The sample was peripheral blood. The clonotype originates from a man in his forties with acute or convalescent COVID-19. Here the CDR3 reads CSVEVGKGRTEAFF. DNA of the CDR3: TGCAGCGTTGAAGTCGGAAAGGGGCGGACTGAAGCTTTCTTT.